In this sample, the clone carrying this TCR beta chain turned up a few times. Its matching antigen is unknown. This record belongs to a study of blood T cells in healthy people across ages. Study overall: With template switching, about one barcoded beta molecule was captured per two T cells. Broader study findings: TCR beta diversity per million T cells fell roughly linearly with age.

With a J-beta primer mix and a sample-barcoded 5' primer, a second PCR ran about 7 to 12 cycles. Every cDNA molecule carried a tag from a template-switch adaptor bearing 12 random nucleotides. TCRdb passed the 5' RACE reads through MiXCR, listing each CDR3 protein once. The table includes some 1.5 million distinct CDR3 sequences, roughly 27% detected once. The CDR3 has 16 residues. The germline V and J ends were trimmed by 3 bases and 5 bases, with 20 bases remaining between them. CDR1 DFQATT and CDR2 SNEGSKA come from the germline V gene (reference sequence). Staff drew roughly 10 milliliters of peripheral blood from each donor.

The source of this sequence is a woman in her twenties or thirties in good health. The sequenced material came from blood. This rearrangement joins TRBV20-1 to TRBJ1-5; a weak D match, TRBD1 (5 bases). Here the CDR3 reads CSASASGRGMDQPQHF. The DNA of the CDR3 is TGCAGTGCTAGTGCCTCCGGGCGGGGGATGGATCAGCCCCAGCATTTT.